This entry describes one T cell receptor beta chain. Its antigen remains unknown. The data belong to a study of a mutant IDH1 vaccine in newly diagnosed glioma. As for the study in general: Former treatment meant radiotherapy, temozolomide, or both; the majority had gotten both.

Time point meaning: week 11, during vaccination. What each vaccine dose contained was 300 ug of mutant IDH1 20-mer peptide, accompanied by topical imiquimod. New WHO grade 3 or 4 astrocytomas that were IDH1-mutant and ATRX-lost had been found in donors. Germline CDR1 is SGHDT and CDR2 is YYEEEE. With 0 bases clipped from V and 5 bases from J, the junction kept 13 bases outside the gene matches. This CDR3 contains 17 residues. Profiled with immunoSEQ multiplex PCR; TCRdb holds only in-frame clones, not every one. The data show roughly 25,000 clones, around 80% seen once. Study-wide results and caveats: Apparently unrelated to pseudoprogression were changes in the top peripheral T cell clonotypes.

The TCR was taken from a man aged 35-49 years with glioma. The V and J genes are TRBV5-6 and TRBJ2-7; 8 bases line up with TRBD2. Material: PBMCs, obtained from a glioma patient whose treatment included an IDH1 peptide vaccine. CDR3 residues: CASSLALGLVRSHEQYF. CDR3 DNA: TGTGCCAGCAGCTTGGCGTTGGGACTAGTGCGTTCCCACGAGCAGTACTTC.